Listed below are T cell receptor beta chains from one sample, sequenced in a study of shared clonotypes between healthy human individuals. Sequenced by immunoSEQ multiplex PCR; TCRdb stores in-frame clones only, minus some. The sample records roughly 1,600,000 clones, approximately 98.5% being singletons. The sample comprised naive CD4+ T cells sorted from blood. These TCRs come from a man in his thirties or forties in good health. Each CDR3 is given with its conserved first and last residue. A D gene is named only where the DNA matches it firmly. Clone size is stated in some rows and not others, as once, few, many or a class when expanded.

D gene	J gene	V gene	clone size	CDR3 DNA	CDR3 protein
TRBD2	TRBJ2-5	TRBV7-6	.	TGTGCCAGCAGCTCAAGGGGACTAGCGGCCCAAGAGACCCAGTACTTC	CASSSRGLAAQETQYF
.	TRBJ2-3	TRBV7-5	.	TGTGCCAGAAGCGCCTCTACCCACCCCGATGCGCAGTATTTT	CARSASTHPDAQYF
.	TRBJ2-1	TRBV6-5	once	TGTGCCAGCAGTACCCCCTACAATGAGCAGTTCTTC	CASSTPYNEQFF
TRBD2	TRBJ2-1	TRBV9	.	TGTGCCAGCAGCGTAGGAGGACTAGCGAGGAATGAGCAGTTCTTC	CASSVGGLARNEQFF
.	TRBJ2-3	TRBV27	.	TGTGCCAGCAGTTTACGGGCCTCCACAGATACGCAGTATTTT	CASSLRASTDTQYF
TRBD2	TRBJ2-7	TRBV15	.	TGTGCCACCAGCAGAGCTGTAGCGGGAGTCGAGCAGTACTTC	CATSRAVAGVEQYF
.	TRBJ2-3	TRBV27	.	TGTGCCAGCAGTTTACAACGTGTTAGCACAGATACGCAGTATTTT	CASSLQRVSTDTQYF
.	TRBJ2-7	TRBV9	.	TGTGCCAGCAGCGCCCTGGCAGAGTCCTACGAGCAGTACTTC	CASSALAESYEQYF
TRBD2	TRBJ2-1	TRBV14	once	TGTGCCAGCAGCCGATTAGCGGTAGCGGGAGGGCGAAATGAGCAGTTCTTC	CASSRLAVAGGRNEQFF
TRBD2	TRBJ2-7	TRBV6-5	.	TGTGCCAGCAGTTCCACCGGGACTACCTACGAGCAGTACTTC	CASSSTGTTYEQYF
.	TRBJ2-7	TRBV7-2	.	TGTGCCAGCAGCGCCAGACGGGGACCCTCCTACGAGCAGTACTTC	CASSARRGPSYEQYF
.	TRBJ2-7	TRBV2	.	TGTGCCAGCAGGGTTTTATCGGGGCTCCCCTACGAGCAGTACTTC	CASRVLSGLPYEQYF
.	TRBJ2-7	TRBV7-8	.	TGTGCCAGCAGAACGACTTACGGGGCCTACGAGCAGTACTTC	CASRTTYGAYEQYF
.	TRBJ2-5	TRBV18	.	TGTGCCAGCTCACCACTCGCAAGGGTGAGGGAGACCCAGTACTTC	CASSPLARVRETQYF
.	TRBJ1-1	TRBV28	.	TGTGCCAGCAGTTTGCAGGGACCTGAAGCTTTCTTT	CASSLQGPEAFF
.	TRBJ2-1	TRBV7-9	.	TGTGCCAGCAGCGCGAGGGGCTCGGCTAACAATGAGCAGTTCTTC	CASSARGSANNEQFF
.	TRBJ2-7	TRBV7-8	once	TGTGCCAGCAGCCGACCGGGACGAACAAGTAGCGAGCAGTACTTC	CASSRPGRTSSEQYF
.	TRBJ2-7	TRBV11-3	.	TGTGCCAGCAGCTTAGTCTTTGTTGGCGCGAAGATCTACGAGCAGTACTTC	CASSLVFVGAKIYEQYF
.	TRBJ2-2	TRBV5-1	.	TGCGCCAGCAGCTTTAGTCTCGACACCGGGGAGCTGTTTTTT	CASSFSLDTGELFF
.	TRBJ2-7	TRBV6-5	.	TGTGCCAGCAGACCCGAGGGGCTATTCTACGAGCAGTACTTC	CASRPEGLFYEQYF
TRBD1	TRBJ2-7	TRBV14	.	TGTGCCACCAAGGACAGGGAAACTTCCTACGAGCAGTACTTC	CATKDRETSYEQYF
TRBD1	TRBJ1-5	TRBV7-8	.	TGTGCCAGCAGCTTACGGGACAGGGGCATCCGTGGCAATCAGCCCCAGCATTTT	CASSLRDRGIRGNQPQHF
.	TRBJ2-3	TRBV29-1	.	TGCAGCGCGGGGCTGGATACGCAGTATTTT	CSAGLDTQYF
.	TRBJ2-1	TRBV5-6	.	TGTGCCAGCACCGTGGGGCTAGGTACCTACAATGAGCAGTTCTTC	CASTVGLGTYNEQFF
.	TRBJ1-1	TRBV5-1	once	TGCGCCAGCAGCCACCACACCCGGGGCAGAGGCACTGAAGCTTTCTTT	CASSHHTRGRGTEAFF
TRBD2	TRBJ2-2	TRBV5-1	.	TGCGCCAGCAGCTTGGGACTAGCGGGGTACACCGGGGAGCTGTTTTTT	CASSLGLAGYTGELFF
TRBD2	TRBJ2-7	TRBV14	.	TGTGCCAGCAGCCAAGGTCTCTCTGCGGGAGGGTTATACGAGCAGTACTTC	CASSQGLSAGGLYEQYF
TRBD1	TRBJ1-4	TRBV28	.	TGTGCCAGCAGTTTATGGGACAGGCTTAATGAAAAACTGTTTTTT	CASSLWDRLNEKLFF
TRBD1	TRBJ2-5	TRBV5-5	once	TGTGCCAGCAGCTTGGGGACAGGGCTAGAGACCCAGTACTTC	CASSLGTGLETQYF
.	TRBJ2-3	TRBV5-1	.	TGCGCCAGCAGCTTTCGGCCGCCAACAGATACGCAGTATTTT	CASSFRPPTDTQYF
.	TRBJ1-5	TRBV28	.	TGTGCCAGCAGTTTAGTGGGGCGGGGAAATCAGCCCCAGCATTTT	CASSLVGRGNQPQHF
.	TRBJ2-2	TRBV27	few	TGTGCCAGCAGGGCGGGACCACCTCCCGGGGAGCTGTTTTTT	CASRAGPPPGELFF
TRBD1	TRBJ2-7	TRBV28	.	TGTGCCAGCAGTTCACCCAGGGGGTTAACGGGTACCTACGAGCAGTACTTC	CASSSPRGLTGTYEQYF
TRBD2	TRBJ2-7	TRBV5-5	.	TGTGCCAGCAGCCCACGGTGGGAGGGACGTAGCTACGAGCAGTACTTC	CASSPRWEGRSYEQYF
.	TRBJ2-1	TRBV10-2	.	TGCGCCAGCAGAGGACAATACAATGAGCAGTTCTTC	CASRGQYNEQFF
TRBD2	TRBJ2-7	TRBV7-8	.	TGTGCCAGCAGCTTAGATTCCACTAGCGGGACTCATTACGAGCAGTACTTC	CASSLDSTSGTHYEQYF
.	TRBJ2-4	TRBV29-1	.	TGCAGCGTTGTCTCGGGAAATCTAGCCAAAAACATTCAGTACTTC	CSVVSGNLAKNIQYF
.	TRBJ2-2	TRBV9	.	TGTGCCAGCAGCGTAGAAGGTGGTGGCAGCCCAATCGCGAACACCGGGGAGCTGTTTTTT	CASSVEGGGSPIANTGELFF
TRBD2	TRBJ2-7	TRBV6-1	.	TGTGCCAGCAGTGAACGGGTAAAGGGGTTAGCGGGAGGGCGATACGAGCAGTACTTC	CASSERVKGLAGGRYEQYF
TRBD2	TRBJ2-1	TRBV9	.	TGTGCCAGCAGCGTTGGGCTAGCGGGAGTAGTCCGGTCCTACAATGAGCAGTTCTTC	CASSVGLAGVVRSYNEQFF
.	TRBJ1-1	TRBV29-1	.	TGCAGCGTTGAGGCAGGACCTGAAGCTTTCTTT	CSVEAGPEAFF
.	TRBJ2-5	TRBV5-1	once	TGCGCCAGCAGCTTGGTAGGGACACAGCAAGAGACCCAGTACTTC	CASSLVGTQQETQYF
TRBD1	TRBJ2-6	TRBV2	.	TGTGCCAGCATCGGGACAGGGGTATTTGGGGCCAACGTCCTGACTTTC	CASIGTGVFGANVLTF
TRBD1	TRBJ1-2	TRBV5-6	once	TGTGCCAGCAGCTCCGGGACAGGACAAAACGTCTATGGCTACACCTTC	CASSSGTGQNVYGYTF
TRBD2	TRBJ2-7	TRBV7-9	.	TGTGCCAGCAGCTTTCGAGGGAGGGCCTACGAGCAGTACTTC	CASSFRGRAYEQYF
.	TRBJ2-5	TRBV9	.	TGTGCCAGCAGCGTAGTAGGCGGGGAGACCCAGTACTTC	CASSVVGGETQYF
TRBD1	TRBJ2-3	TRBV6-6	.	TGTGCCAGCAGTAGACAGGGACCTCATACAGATACGCAGTATTTT	CASSRQGPHTDTQYF
.	TRBJ2-2	TRBV11-2	.	TGTGCCAGCAGCTTAGTAGGGACCCACGGGGAGCTGTTTTTT	CASSLVGTHGELFF
TRBD2	TRBJ2-7	TRBV6-6	.	TGTGCCAGCAGTTACCTAGCGGGAGGCAACTCCTACGAGCAGTACTTC	CASSYLAGGNSYEQYF
.	TRBJ2-7	TRBV19	.	TGTGCCAGTAGCCTAACCAAAGGGTCGCCCCCTGGAAACGAGCAGTACTTC	CASSLTKGSPPGNEQYF
.	TRBJ1-1	TRBV10-1	.	TGCGCCAGCGGAACGGGAAGGGGGACTGAAGCTTTCTTT	CASGTGRGTEAFF
.	TRBJ2-3	TRBV18	.	TGTGCCAGCTCCCCGACAGTGCACACAGATACGCAGTATTTT	CASSPTVHTDTQYF
.	TRBJ2-1	TRBV29-1	.	TGCAGCGCAAATCAGGGCCTTGATGAGCAGTTCTTC	CSANQGLDEQFF
.	TRBJ2-5	TRBV5-4	.	TGTGCCAGCAGCTTCGGGGGTCGGTATTCGGAGACCCAGTACTTC	CASSFGGRYSETQYF
.	TRBJ2-1	TRBV5-1	.	TGCGCCAGCACACCTAGCGCCTCCTACAATGAGCAGTTCTTC	CASTPSASYNEQFF
TRBD1	TRBJ1-2	TRBV6-5	.	TGTGCCAGCAGGAGGGACAGTTACTATGGCTACACCTTC	CASRRDSYYGYTF
TRBD1	TRBJ2-5	TRBV18	.	TGTGCCAGCTCATCCTCGACAGGGGAAGAGACCCAGTACTTC	CASSSSTGEETQYF
.	TRBJ2-1	TRBV28	.	TGTGCCAGCAGTCAACTCAATGAGCAGTTCTTC	CASSQLNEQFF
.	TRBJ2-3	TRBV5-8	.	TGTGCCAGCAGCTTGGGGCAGGCGGTAAGCCCAGATACGCAGTATTTT	CASSLGQAVSPDTQYF